This is a list of T cell receptor beta chains from one sample in a study of OX40 agonist ivuxolimab in advanced cancers. Measured with immunoSEQ multiplex PCR; TCRdb has only the in-frame clones, and not every one. Here the sample spans nearly 60,000 clones, approximately 80% being singletons. Specimen: CD4+ or CD8+ T cells sorted from blood, collected in a trial of the OX40 agonist ivuxolimab. The receptor set was obtained from an adult with an advanced solid tumor such as melanoma, head and neck, liver or kidney cancer. Each CDR3 is given with its conserved first and last residue. Fields, in order: D gene, V gene, J gene, clone size, CDR3 protein, CDR3 DNA. A D gene is named only where the DNA matches it firmly. The size of a clone is reported for some rows only, either as once, few or many, or as a class for expanded clones.

-,TRBV5-6,TRBJ2-3,-,CASSLVSGVWEADTQYF,TGTGCCAGCAGCTTGGTTTCAGGGGTGTGGGAAGCAGATACGCAGTATTTT
TRBD1,TRBV5-4,TRBJ1-2,-,CASSLDRGRQRGYTF,TGTGCCAGCAGCCTGGACAGGGGTCGGCAGCGGGGCTACACCTTC
-,TRBV11-2,TRBJ2-5,-,CASSPGAIVGETQYF,TGTGCCAGCAGCCCCGGGGCTATCGTCGGAGAGACCCAGTACTTC
TRBD1,TRBV7-9,TRBJ1-2,medium-sized,CASSLAGWTGGDGYTF,TGTGCCAGCAGCTTAGCGGGGTGGACAGGCGGGGATGGCTACACCTTC
-,TRBV5-1,TRBJ2-7,few,CASSSGLTSYEQYF,TGCGCCAGCAGCTCGGGACTTACTTCCTACGAGCAGTACTTC
-,TRBV4-1,TRBJ2-7,-,CASSQDATGFSYEQYF,TGCGCCAGCAGCCAAGATGCAACAGGGTTCTCCTACGAGCAGTACTTC
-,TRBV14,TRBJ2-7,-,CASSHGVYEQYF,TGTGCCAGCAGCCACGGGGTCTACGAGCAGTACTTC
-,TRBV5-6,TRBJ1-3,once,CASSSLRSGNTIYF,TGTGCCAGCAGCTCCCTCCGCTCTGGAAACACCATATATTTT
-,TRBV7-3,TRBJ2-1,-,CASSLTRPGAGSNEQFF,TGTGCCAGCAGCTTAACGAGGCCAGGGGCTGGGTCGAATGAGCAGTTCTTC
-,TRBV2,TRBJ1-6,-,CASIPGNLRSYNSPLHF,TGTGCCAGCATTCCAGGAAACCTACGCTCCTATAATTCACCCCTCCACTTT
-,TRBV5-1,TRBJ2-2,once,CASTGTLANTGELFF,TGCGCCAGCACCGGGACACTTGCCAACACCGGGGAGCTGTTTTTT